These 19 T cell receptor beta chains were sequenced from one sample in a study of T cell clones after liver transplantation. Here immunoSEQ multiplex PCR was the method, and the copy in TCRdb shows in-frame clones only, minus some. The repertoire includes approximately 22,000 clones, roughly 92% of them detected once, and approximately 25% sits in the top ten. This specimen was CD8+ T cells from blood, taken roughly 25 months after liver transplant. The receptor set was obtained from a human patient who received a liver transplant. Some T cells may trace back to the graft donor.

The chain couples TRBV7-8 to TRBJ2-1; 13 bases agree with TRBD2. V shed 4 bases, J shed 3 bases, and the junction held 0 bases outside the gene matches. CDR1 SGHVS and CDR2 FQNEAQ come from the germline V gene. The CDR3 is 15 residues long. CDR3 coding DNA: TGTGCCAGCAGCTGGACTAGCGGGGGCTACAATGAGCAGTTCTTC. It codes for CASSWTSGGYNEQFF. The full variable domain, with the rest looked up from reference TRBV7-8 and TRBJ2-1, is GAGVSQSPRYKVAKRGQDVALRCDPISGHVSLFWYQQALGQGPEFLTYFQNEAQLDKSGLPSDRFFAERPEGSVSTLKIQRTQQEDSAVYLCASSWTSGGYNEQFFGPGTRLTVL.

V usage is TRBV4-2 and J usage is TRBJ1-5; 8 bases align to TRBD1. The CDR3 has 19 residues. Germline values: CDR1 LGHNA, CDR2 YNFKEQ. The V gene end was trimmed by 4 bases and the J gene end by 0 bases; junction bases not matched to a gene: 14. For the CDR3, the DNA is TGTGCCAGCAGCCTAAGAAGGGGACAGGATTCCTATAGCAATCAGCCCCAGCATTTT. Residues: CASSLRRGQDSYSNQPQHF.

This clone has only a few counts. The chain is built from TRBV7-6 and TRBJ2-7; TRBD2 agrees at 9 bases. Trimming removed 5 bases from V and 4 bases from J; junction bases left unmatched: 6. CDR1 is SGHVS, CDR2 FNYEAQ, per germline. CDR3 length: 14 amino acids. DNA for the CDR3: TGTGCCAGCAGCCCACTAGCGGGTCATTACGAGCAGTACTTC. This gives the protein CASSPLAGHYEQYF.

The chain links TRBV7-2 to TRBJ1-1, with 7 bases matching TRBD1. The V gene end was trimmed by 5 bases and the J gene end by 5 bases; junction bases not matched to a gene: 2. Germline V CDR1 and CDR2: SGHTA, FQGNSA. This CDR3 spans 12 amino acids. CDR3 bases: TGTGCCAGCAGCCTCAGGGGGACTGAAGCTTTCTTT. Residues: CASSLRGTEAFF.

V and J are TRBV5-5 and TRBJ1-1; perhaps TRBD1 as D (5 bases). This CDR3 comprises 14 residues. Germline values: CDR1 SGHKS, CDR2 YYEKEE (reference sequence). V was clipped by 5 bases and J by 2 bases, with 13 bases between them. For the CDR3, the DNA is TGTGCCAGCAGTATCGGGACGCCAAACACTGAAGCTTTCTTT. Translating it yields CASSIGTPNTEAFF.

This chain joins TRBV7-9 and TRBJ2-7; TRBD2 agrees at 13 bases. The CDR3 length is 17 residues. V lost 5 bases to trimming and J lost 2 bases; unmatched junction nucleotides: 9. Germline CDR1 and CDR2: SEHNR and FQNEAQ (reference sequence). CDR3 protein: CASSPRTSGSLTYEQYF. In DNA, the CDR3 is TGTGCCAGCAGCCCGAGGACTAGCGGGAGCCTAACCTACGAGCAGTACTTC.

The chain recombines TRBV2 with TRBJ2-7; 12 bases line up with TRBD2. The CDR3 extends over 16 amino acids. Germline trimming cut 4 bases from V and 4 bases from J; bases unmatched to any gene: 8. In germline, CDR1 is SNHLY, CDR2 FYNNEI. CDR3 region: CASSARLAGVRYEQYF. DNA of the CDR3: TGTGCCAGCAGTGCCCGACTAGCGGGAGTTAGATACGAGCAGTACTTC.

The CDR3 nucleotides read TGTGCCAGCAGAGGACTAGCGGGAGACGAGCAGTACTTC. Its protein product is CASRGLAGDEQYF. The chain joins TRBV6-5 to TRBJ2-7; 13 nucleotides line up with TRBD2. With V trimmed by 6 bases and J by 5 bases, 1 base remained unmatched. CDR1 is MNHEY and CDR2 is SVGAGI in the germline V gene. CDR3 size: 13 residues.

J is TRBJ2-7 and V is TRBV19; D possibly uses TRBD1 or TRBD2 (5 bases each). Between the trimmed V and J ends, which lost 5 bases and 3 bases, there was a span of 14 bases. The CDR3 covers 14 residues. The V gene's germline CDR1 is LNHDA and CDR2 SQIVND (reference sequence). The CDR3 bases are TGTGCCAGTAGTTTCGGGGACGGACACTACGAGCAGTACTTC. This encodes CASSFGDGHYEQYF.

The chain combines TRBV4-1 with TRBJ2-7; D uncertain. Germline CDR1 reads MGHRA; CDR2 reads YSYEKL. Trimming shortened V by 0 bases and J by 7 bases, and 16 bases separated the two germline ends. The CDR3 sequence is 15 residues long. The CDR3 nucleotides are TGCGCCAGCAGCCAAGATTTGCCAGGCCTGGGGGAGCAGTACTTC. This sequence encodes CASSQDLPGLGEQYF.

The chain couples TRBV6-5 to TRBJ2-2; 8 bases match TRBD2. The CDR3 sequence is 15 residues long. V was pared by 6 bases and J by 6 bases, with 9 bases of the junction left unmatched. CDR1 is MNHEY and CDR2 is SVGAGI in the germline V gene. This CDR3 is CASSTGTSFPGELFF. In DNA, the CDR3 is TGTGCCAGCAGCACCGGGACTAGTTTTCCCGGGGAGCTGTTTTTT.

The chain couples TRBV27 to TRBJ2-7, with 7 bases lining up with TRBD2. Germline assignment: CDR1 MNHEY and CDR2 SMNVEV (reference sequence). CDR3 length equals 14 residues. The V and J ends lost 2 bases and 7 bases, in that order; junction bases with no gene match: 8. CDR3 DNA: TGTGCCAGCAGTTTAGGAGCGGGACGGCGGGAGCAGTACTTC. Translating it yields CASSLGAGRREQYF.

This clone has a single count. V usage is TRBV29-1 and J usage is TRBJ2-7; 8 nucleotides line up with TRBD2. The CDR3 runs to 12 residues. Losses at the gene ends were 5 bases for V and 4 bases for J; bases not matched to a gene: 4. The V gene's germline CDR1 is SQVTM and CDR2 ANQGSEA. The CDR3 spells CSVSGSGYEQYF. The CDR3 nucleotides read TGCAGCGTTAGCGGGAGCGGATACGAGCAGTACTTC.

The chain recombines TRBV11-2 with TRBJ2-1; D not resolved. V lost 5 bases and J lost 0, with 14 bases in between. The CDR3 is 16 amino acids. The germline V gene has CDR1 SGHAT and CDR2 FQNNGV. CDR3 DNA sequence: TGTGCCAGCAGCCTCTTACGGGCTAGCTCCTACAATGAGCAGTTCTTC. Its protein product is CASSLLRASSYNEQFF. Using reference TRBV11-2 and TRBJ2-1 for the parts outside the CDR3, the full variable domain is EAGVAQSPRYKIIEKRQSVAFWCNPISGHATLYWYQQILGQGPKLLIQFQNNGVVDDSQLPKDRFSAERLKGVDSTLKIQPAKLEDSAVYLCASSLLRASSYNEQFFGPGTRLTVL.

The rearrangement links TRBV29-1 to TRBJ2-5, with D perhaps matching TRBD2 (6 bases). There are 14 residues in the CDR3. Germline loops: CDR1 SQVTM, CDR2 ANQGSEA. V dropped 5 bases and J dropped 0 bases, with 13 bases sitting between them. CDR3 DNA: TGCAGCGTTTTTAGCGGAAGGTACCAAGAGACCCAGTACTTC. Protein product: CSVFSGRYQETQYF. The complete variable domain, with remaining parts taken from reference TRBV29-1 and TRBJ2-5, reads SAVISQKPSRDICQRGTSLTIQCQVDSQVTMMFWYRQQPGQSLTLIATANQGSEATYESGFVIDKFPISRPNLTFSTLTVSNMSPEDSSIYLCSVFSGRYQETQYFGPGTRLLVL.

The chain combines TRBV4-1 with TRBJ2-1, with TRBD2 matching 12 bases. The V segment lost 4 bases and the J segment 5 bases; nucleotides outside the gene matches: 15. CDR1 MGHRA and CDR2 YSYEKL come from the germline V gene. CDR3 length: 19 residues. As DNA, the CDR3 is TGCGCCAGCAGCCTTACTCACCTCCGACTAGCGGGAGAGAACAATGAGCAGTTCTTC. Translation gives CASSLTHLRLAGENNEQFF.

This rearrangement joins TRBV28 to TRBJ1-2, with D possibly TRBD1 on 5 matching bases. This CDR3 has 14 residues. Germline CDR1 reads MDHEN; CDR2 reads SYDVKM. V shed 6 bases and J shed 8 bases, with 19 bases lying between them. CDR3: CASRGNLGVDGYTF. The CDR3 DNA is TGTGCCAGCAGGGGGAACTTGGGGGTTGACGGCTACACCTTC.

V and J are TRBV5-6 and TRBJ2-7; tentative D call: TRBD2 (7 bases). CDR3 length: 14 amino acids. V was cut by 4 bases and J by 3 bases, with 14 bases left in between. Germline V gene lookup returns CDR1 SGHDT and CDR2 YYEEEE. In nucleotides, the CDR3 is TGTGCCAGCAGCACGGGGGGCAACCTCTACGAGCAGTACTTC. The encoded protein is CASSTGGNLYEQYF.

J is TRBJ1-1 and V is TRBV27, with TRBD1 as a possible D gene (6 bases). Trimming pared 2 bases from V and 0 bases from J, leaving 13 bases between. Per the germline V gene, CDR1 is MNHEY and CDR2 is SMNVEV (reference sequence). This CDR3 has 16 residues. CDR3 region: CASSLHRVGMNTEAFF. The CDR3 DNA follows: TGTGCCAGCAGTTTACACAGGGTGGGGATGAACACTGAAGCTTTCTTT.